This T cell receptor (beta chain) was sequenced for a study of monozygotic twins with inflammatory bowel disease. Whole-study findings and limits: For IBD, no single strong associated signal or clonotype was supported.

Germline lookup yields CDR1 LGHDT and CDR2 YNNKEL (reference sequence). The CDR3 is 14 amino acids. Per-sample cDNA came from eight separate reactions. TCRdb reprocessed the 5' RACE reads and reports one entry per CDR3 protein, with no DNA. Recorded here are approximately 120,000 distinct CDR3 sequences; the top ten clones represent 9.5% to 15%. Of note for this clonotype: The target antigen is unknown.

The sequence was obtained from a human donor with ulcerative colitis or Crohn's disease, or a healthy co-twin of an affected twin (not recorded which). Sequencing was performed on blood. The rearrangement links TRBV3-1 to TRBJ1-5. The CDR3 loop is CASSQGLSNQPQHF.